Included here is one T cell receptor (beta chain) sequence, with context. While infection was still active, Seattle patients were enrolled and then followed longitudinally. This sample was included in a study of blood T cell repertoires in COVID-19. On the study more broadly: Acute and convalescent COVID-19 samples came from the United States, Italy and Spain. Sources were T cells, B-cell-depleted T cells, or PBMCs; the material itself was cDNA or gDNA.

Germline CDR1 reads MNHNY; CDR2 reads SVGAGI (reference sequence). Losses at the gene ends were 3 bases for V and 5 bases for J; bases not matched to a gene: 4. The CDR3 is made up of 14 amino acids. Original handling: Nucleated cell number was recorded as an estimate derived from reference gene primer amplification. TCRdb's table, derived via immunoSEQ multiplex PCR, lists solely in-frame clones and lacks some. V and J calls and clone size are as listed in that table; D and trimming were resolved from the DNA. There are some 200,000 clones in the sample; about 86% occur only once, and 9.5% to 15% lies in the top ten.

The V gene is TRBV6-6, the J gene TRBJ1-2; 9 nucleotides agree with TRBD1. The sequenced material came from peripheral blood. This receptor was obtained from a woman aged 65 to 85 with COVID-19, enrolled during active disease. CDR3 amino acids: CASSYRGQGYGYTF. Here the CDR3 DNA reads TGTGCCAGCAGTTATCGCGGACAGGGGTATGGCTACACCTTC.